This T cell receptor (beta chain) was identified during a study of blood T cell repertoires in COVID-19. Produced via immunoSEQ multiplex PCR; TCRdb's table is partial and in-frame only. Here the sample spans about 170,000 clones, 65% to 85% being singletons. This CDR3 region has 16 residues. Germline CDR1 reads SGHKS; CDR2 reads YYEKEE (reference sequence). Losses at the gene ends were 1 base for V and 2 bases for J; bases not matched to a gene: 9. This TCR derives from a woman in her 70s who had recovered from COVID-19. The gene calls are TRBV5-5 and TRBJ2-7; 7 bases match TRBD1. The sample taken for sequencing was peripheral blood. Written as DNA, the CDR3 is TGTGCCAGCAGCTTGCTTGCCGGGACAGCCGCCTACGAGCAGTACTTC. It encodes CASSLLAGTAAYEQYF.